The entry below describes one T cell receptor (beta chain). Its specificity is not known. Vbeta (60) and Jbeta (13) primers were used in the PCR. In the authors' workflow: Counted up in a later analysis, unique TCR beta chains came to about 80 million, with around 12 million shared. Sequencing used immunoSEQ multiplex PCR; TCRdb keeps in-frame clones, though not all of them. V and J calls plus clone size are reproduced from that table; the DNA served to infer D and trimming. In total, the table holds 150,000 to 200,000 clones. The sample originates from a study of cytomegalovirus exposure and HLA in healthy donors. The wider study: Caucasian-associated ancestry cluster membership applied to about 80% of several hundred genotyped donors. General study results and limits: Of the V segments, some could not be distinguished, including TRBV6-2 and TRBV6-3, and were excluded.

V lost 5 bases to trimming and J lost 6 bases; unmatched junction nucleotides: 10. Germline CDR1 and CDR2: SGHNT and YYREEE (reference sequence). There are 14 residues in the CDR3. The chain carries TRBV5-4 and TRBJ2-7; 8 bases match TRBD1. The sequence derives from a woman aged 60-75 years in good health and CMV-seronegative. Sample: PBMCs. In DNA, the CDR3 is TGTGCCAGCAGTCCTCAGGGGGCCCCCCGCGAGCAGTACTTC. This codes for CASSPQGAPREQYF.